The 20 T cell receptor beta chains below all came from one sample that was sequenced in a study of cytomegalovirus exposure and HLA in healthy donors. Researchers ran the PCR with 60 Vbeta and 13 Jbeta primers. The protocol was immunoSEQ multiplex PCR, while the TCRdb copy is restricted to in-frame clones and leaves out a portion. The repertoire holds roughly 95,000 clones, roughly four fifths seen once, with more than 3% in the top ten. Sequenced material: PBMCs. The receptors here all came from a man aged 25 to 40 in good health and CMV-seropositive.

The V and J genes are TRBV18 and TRBJ2-7, with 9 bases lining up with TRBD1. The CDR3 has 15 residues. J gave up 4 bases and V 6 bases, and 10 bases lay outside the gene matches. CDR1 is KGHSH and CDR2 is LQKENI in the germline V gene. The CDR3 DNA sequence: TGTGCCAGCTCTCTAGACCGGGACAGGGCGTACGAGCAGTACTTC. This translates into CASSLDRDRAYEQYF.

The V call is TRBV19, the J call TRBJ1-2; 8 bases line up with TRBD1. The CDR3 length is 17 residues. The ends lost 7 bases at V and 5 bases at J; junction bases unmatched: 18. Germline V gene sequence: CDR1 LNHDA, CDR2 SQIVND (reference sequence). The CDR3 reads CASTQRAPGGAGYGYTF. CDR3 sequence (DNA): TGTGCCAGTACTCAGAGGGCCCCAGGGGGCGCCGGGTATGGCTACACCTTC.

The chain couples TRBV28 to TRBJ2-7, with D unresolved. The CDR3 runs to 15 residues. The germline V gene encodes CDR1 MDHEN and CDR2 SYDVKM. V was pared by 2 bases and J by 1 base, with 12 bases between. Here the CDR3 reads CASSLTRSMSYEQYF. CDR3 nucleotides: TGTGCCAGCAGTTTAACGAGGTCCATGTCCTACGAGCAGTACTTC.

V gene TRBV5-1 combines with J gene TRBJ2-1; TRBD2 matches 8 bases. The CDR3 consists of 15 residues. The J segment lost 1 base and the V segment lost 3 bases, leaving 3 bases of the junction unmatched. Per the germline V gene, CDR1 is SGHRS and CDR2 is YFSETQ. In DNA, the CDR3 is TGCGCCAGCAGCTCTAGCGGGCAGTCCTACAATGAGCAGTTCTTC. It translates to CASSSSGQSYNEQFF.

V usage is TRBV5-1 and J usage is TRBJ1-1; 8 positions match TRBD1. From germline, CDR1 is SGHRS and CDR2 YFSETQ. The CDR3 contains 15 residues. The ends lost 5 bases at V and 0 bases at J; junction bases unmatched: 6. This chain's CDR3 is CASRGYRGLNTEAFF. CDR3 DNA sequence: TGCGCCAGCAGAGGTTACAGGGGGTTGAACACTGAAGCTTTCTTT.

The chain couples TRBV7-9 to TRBJ1-1; 10 positions match TRBD1. CDR1 is SEHNR, CDR2 FQNEAQ, per germline (reference sequence). V shed 4 bases and J 3 bases; nucleotides not matched to a gene: 5. The CDR3 consists of 15 residues. CDR3 amino acids: CASSSPGQGYTEAFF. In DNA, the CDR3 is TGTGCCAGCAGCTCTCCGGGACAGGGGTACACTGAAGCTTTCTTT.

The J gene is TRBJ1-1, the V gene TRBV28; the D is unclear. Germline values: CDR1 MDHEN, CDR2 SYDVKM. The CDR3 is 11 amino acids. The V end was cut by 6 bases, the J end by 2 bases, with 4 bases between. The CDR3 bases are TGTGCCAGCAGCCCTAACACTGAAGCTTTCTTT. Protein: CASSPNTEAFF.

The chain carries TRBV10-1 and TRBJ2-2, with 9 bases matching TRBD1. CDR3 length: 15 residues. Germline assignment: CDR1 WNHNN and CDR2 SYGVQD (reference sequence). The trim removed 9 bases at V and 5 bases at J, leaving 10 bases unmatched. DNA for the CDR3: TGCGCCAGTACCACAGGGGGCATCGGGACCGGGGAGCTGTTTTTT. Its protein product is CASTTGGIGTGELFF.

This chain connects TRBV7-9 to TRBJ2-1; TRBD2 matches at 11 bases. V gave up 6 bases and J gave up 3 bases; unmatched junction bases: 4. The CDR3 covers 15 residues. The germline gives CDR1 SEHNR, CDR2 FQNEAQ (reference sequence). CDR3 protein: CASSLTSGVYNEQFF. In nucleotides, the CDR3 is TGTGCCAGCAGTTTGACTAGCGGGGTCTACAATGAGCAGTTCTTC.

The chain recombines TRBV28 with TRBJ2-3; 12 positions match TRBD2. The CDR3 runs to 16 residues. The trim removed 5 bases at V and 1 base at J, leaving 4 bases unmatched. CDR1 and CDR2 from the germline V gene are MDHEN and SYDVKM. The CDR3, as DNA: TGTGCCAGCAGTGAAGGACTAGCGGGACGCACAGATACGCAGTATTTT. Its protein is CASSEGLAGRTDTQYF.

This clone has just one count. The CDR3 loop is CASNLGTSFYNEQFF. CDR3 sequence (DNA): TGTGCCAGTAACCTCGGGACTAGCTTCTACAATGAGCAGTTCTTC. The chain recombines TRBV19 with TRBJ2-1, with 9 bases aligning to TRBD2. V dropped 7 bases and J dropped 3; count of bases not matched to a gene: 7. The germline gives CDR1 LNHDA, CDR2 SQIVND (reference sequence). This CDR3 is built from 15 residues.

The chain employs TRBV7-9 and TRBJ2-7; D uncertain. Germline values: CDR1 SEHNR, CDR2 FQNEAQ (reference sequence). V was pared by 5 bases and J by 6 bases, with 20 bases between. The CDR3 length is 15 residues. CDR3 sequence reads: CASSGYPSVLAEQYF. The CDR3 coding sequence is TGTGCCAGCAGCGGATACCCTTCCGTTTTAGCCGAGCAGTACTTC.

V and J are TRBV10-3 and TRBJ2-7, with 14 bases lining up with TRBD2. This CDR3 is 17 amino acids long. Germline V gives CDR1 ENHRY, CDR2 SYGVKD. J gave up 0 bases and V 6 bases, and 7 bases lay outside the gene matches. This CDR3 reads CAIRNPGLAGDSYEQYF. CDR3 coding DNA: TGTGCCATCAGGAACCCGGGACTAGCGGGAGACTCCTACGAGCAGTACTTC.

The chain carries TRBV7-6 and TRBJ2-1; TRBD2 matches 8 bases. J gave up 2 bases and V 2 bases, and 11 bases lay outside the gene matches. Germline CDR1 reads SGHVS; CDR2 reads FNYEAQ. The CDR3 spans 18 residues. The CDR3 reads CASSLKVAGTVPYNEQFF. CDR3 nucleotides: TGTGCCAGCAGCTTAAAAGTAGCGGGAACGGTACCCTACAATGAGCAGTTCTTC.

V gene TRBV5-4 combines with J gene TRBJ1-6; TRBD1 matches 9 bases. This CDR3 contains 16 residues. The germline V gene has CDR1 SGHNT and CDR2 YYREEE (reference sequence). Trimming took 4 bases from V and 7 from J; bases not matched to a gene: 9. DNA for the CDR3: TGTGCCAGCAGCGGGCTGGGACAGGGCGAGAATTCACCCCTCCACTTT. Protein: CASSGLGQGENSPLHF. Variable domain in full (rest from reference TRBV5-4 and TRBJ1-6): ETGVTQSPTHLIKTRGQQVTLRCSSQSGHNTVSWYQQALGQGPQFIFQYYREEENGRGNFPPRFSGLQFPNYSSELNVNALELDDSALYLCASSGLGQGENSPLHFGNGTRLTVT.

The gene calls are TRBV4-1 and TRBJ2-1, with TRBD2 matching 12 bases. Trimming removed 5 bases from V and 7 bases from J; junction bases left unmatched: 12. The CDR3 length is 17 residues. From germline, CDR1 is MGHRA and CDR2 YSYEKL. The CDR3: CASSTFASGRAANEQFF. In DNA, the CDR3 is TGCGCCAGCAGCACCTTCGCTAGCGGGAGGGCCGCGAATGAGCAGTTCTTC.

The chain joins TRBV28 to TRBJ2-2; 13 bases agree with TRBD2. Germline CDR1 reads MDHEN; CDR2 reads SYDVKM. CDR3 length: 15 amino acids. V lost 5 bases to trimming and J lost 4 bases; unmatched junction nucleotides: 1. CDR3 sequence (DNA): TGTGCCAGCAGTACTAGCGGGAGGGCCACCGGGGAGCTGTTTTTT. This codes for CASSTSGRATGELFF. Together with reference TRBV28 and TRBJ2-2, the CDR3 gives the full variable domain: DVKVTQSSRYLVKRTGEKVFLECVQDMDHENMFWYRQDPGLGLRLIYFSYDVKMKEKGDIPEGYSVSREKKERFSLILESASTNQTSMYLCASSTSGRATGELFFGEGSRLTVL.

The chain joins TRBV18 to TRBJ1-5, with TRBD1 matching over 8 bases. The CDR3 has 14 amino acids. With V trimmed by 5 bases and J by 3 bases, 3 bases remained unmatched. Germline V CDR1 and CDR2: KGHSH, LQKENI. The CDR3 bases are TGTGCCAGCTCAACGACAGGGGCCAATCAGCCCCAGCATTTT. Residues: CASSTTGANQPQHF.

This clone was counted once. The V gene is TRBV29-1, the J gene TRBJ1-1, with 8 bases aligning to TRBD1. V lost 1 base, J lost 4 bases, and 5 bases stayed unmatched. CDR3 length equals 14 residues. Germline CDR1 is SQVTM and CDR2 is ANQGSEA. In DNA, the CDR3 is TGCAGCGTTGAAGGGCGGACAGGGCTCACTGAAGCTTTCTTT. As protein: CSVEGRTGLTEAFF.

The chain employs TRBV6-5 and TRBJ1-1, with 8 bases lining up with TRBD1. With V trimmed by 7 bases and J by 3 bases, 7 bases remained unmatched. The germline gives CDR1 MNHEY, CDR2 SVGAGI. CDR3 length equals 14 residues. CDR3 sequence: CASITTGVHTEAFF. CDR3 DNA: TGTGCCAGCATAACGACAGGGGTCCACACTGAAGCTTTCTTT.